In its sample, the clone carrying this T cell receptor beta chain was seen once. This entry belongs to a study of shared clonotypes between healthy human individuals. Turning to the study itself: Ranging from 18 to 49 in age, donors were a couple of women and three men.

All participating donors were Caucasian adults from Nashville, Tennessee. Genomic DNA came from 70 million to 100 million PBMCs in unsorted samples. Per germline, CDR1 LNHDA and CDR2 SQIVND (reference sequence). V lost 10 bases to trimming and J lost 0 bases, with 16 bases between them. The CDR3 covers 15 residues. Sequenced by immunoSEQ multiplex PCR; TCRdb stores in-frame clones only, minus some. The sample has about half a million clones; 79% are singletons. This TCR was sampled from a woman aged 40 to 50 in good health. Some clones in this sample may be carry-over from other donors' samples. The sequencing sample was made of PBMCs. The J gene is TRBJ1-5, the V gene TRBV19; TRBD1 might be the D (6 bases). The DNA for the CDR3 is TGTGCCACCACCCTGGGCAGGGGTAGCAATCAGCCCCAGCATTTT. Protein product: CATTLGRGSNQPQHF.